This note documents a single TCR beta chain sequence. One junction end does not reproduce the germline sequence, and a read error may be involved. The germline CDR1 and CDR2 sequences are SSHAT and FNYEAQ (reference sequence). The CDR3 sequence is 14 residues long. TCRdb's copy holds only in-frame clones and misses some; the assay was immunoSEQ multiplex PCR. The table has tens of thousands of clones, 75% to 85% seen once. Time point indicated: pretreatment peripheral blood. The number of samples from each patient was between 1 and 8, taken pretreatment and on-treatment. This sample stems from a study of PD-L1 blockade in urothelial cancer. For the study at large: The patients' atezolizumab therapy, 1,200 mg intravenously every 3 weeks, started in the mid-2010s. From 0 to 3 prior chemotherapy regimens had been given to the patients. A median of 141,255 T cells was found in the blood samples.

This sequence joins TRBV7-7 and TRBJ2-5; D may be TRBD2 (6 bases). This specimen was PBMCs, taken around atezolizumab (anti-PD-L1) treatment. This receptor was identified in a man between 60 and 70 years old with urothelial cancer. The CDR3 bases are TGTGCTAGCAGCTCCCGCGGAGGGGAAGAGACCCAGTACTTC. Amino acids: CASSSRGGEETQYF.